The 15 T cell receptor beta chains reported below all come from one sample, sequenced in a study of CD8 T cells in ankylosing spondylitis. TCRdb reanalysed the 5' RACE reads using MiXCR and keeps one entry per CDR3 protein. The sample contains about 250,000 distinct CDR3 sequences, about 30% of which appear only once. Source material: blood, either unsorted or a sorted T cell fraction (not recorded which). Receptors were obtained from a male donor with ankylosing spondylitis or in good health (not recorded which).

The rearrangement uses TRBV7-9 and TRBJ1-1, with 7 bases matching TRBD1. Losses at the gene ends were 7 bases for V and 6 bases for J; bases not matched to a gene: 11. Looked up from germline, CDR1 is SEHNR and CDR2 is FQNEAQ (reference sequence). This CDR3 spans 14 amino acids. The CDR3 protein is CASTFTGVSPEAFF. CDR3 DNA: TGTGCCAGCACCTTCACAGGGGTCAGCCCTGAAGCTTTCTTT.

This clonotype was picked up many times. The chain employs TRBV20-1 and TRBJ2-7, with TRBD1 matching over 7 bases. The V segment lost 3 bases and the J segment 3 bases; nucleotides outside the gene matches: 5. CDR1 is DFQATT and CDR2 is SNEGSKA in the germline V gene (reference sequence). This CDR3 comprises 13 residues. The DNA for the CDR3 is TGCAGTGCTAGGACGGGACAGCGCTACGAGCAGTACTTC. It is translated as CSARTGQRYEQYF.

This clonotype was seen a few times. V and J are TRBV7-2 and TRBJ2-1; D is uncertain. V was pared by 2 bases and J by 5 bases, with 1 base between. CDR1 and CDR2 from the germline V gene are SGHTA and FQGNSA. This CDR3 has 11 amino acids. In DNA form, the CDR3 reads TGTGCCAGCAGCTTAAACAATGAGCAGTTCTTC. It is translated as CASSLNNEQFF.

The sample holds many counts of this clonotype. The CDR3 DNA sequence: TGTGCCAGCAGTTACCAGGGCACGAACTATGGCTACACCTTC. This translates into CASSYQGTNYGYTF. The rearrangement joins TRBV6-5 to TRBJ1-2; D is possibly TRBD1 (5 bases). Trimming took off 2 bases at V and 2 bases at J, with 9 bases between the two ends. The CDR3 has 14 residues. CDR1 is MNHEY and CDR2 is SVGAGI in the germline V gene.

This clonotype has more than one count but fewer than ten. This chain uses TRBV20-1 with TRBJ2-3; 7 nucleotides line up with TRBD2. The CDR3 consists of 15 residues. Germline lookup yields CDR1 DFQATT and CDR2 SNEGSKA (reference sequence). Trimming took 6 bases from V and 3 from J; bases not matched to a gene: 12. Here the CDR3 reads CSAGSTGTITDTQYF. CDR3 bases: TGCAGTGCGGGAAGCACCGGGACTATTACAGATACGCAGTATTTT.

CDR3 in amino acids: CSASREQETQYF. The CDR3 DNA follows: TGCAGTGCTAGCAGGGAACAAGAGACCCAGTACTTC. V usage is TRBV20-1 and J usage is TRBJ2-5, with D tentatively TRBD1 (5 bases). Trimming pared 3 bases from V and 2 bases from J, leaving 7 bases between. This CDR3 contains 12 residues. CDR1 is DFQATT and CDR2 is SNEGSKA in the germline V gene (reference sequence).

This clonotype has just a few counts. The rearrangement joins TRBV29-1 to TRBJ2-7; 13 nucleotides align to TRBD2. The J segment lost 0 bases and the V segment lost 6 bases, leaving 5 bases of the junction unmatched. Germline V gene sequence: CDR1 SQVTM, CDR2 ANQGSEA. The CDR3 has 15 amino acids. CDR3 DNA: TGCAGCGTGGGACTAGCGGGGCTGAGCTCCTACGAGCAGTACTTC. Protein: CSVGLAGLSSYEQYF.

This clonotype was seen a single time. The chain couples TRBV11-2 to TRBJ2-4; D gene uncertain. The germline V gene has CDR1 SGHAT and CDR2 FQNNGV. The CDR3 runs to 14 residues. V shed 7 bases and J shed 0 bases, with 10 bases lying between them. The CDR3 sequence is CASTANIAKNIQYF. CDR3 nucleotide sequence: TGTGCCAGCACCGCGAATATAGCCAAAAACATTCAGTACTTC.

The rearrangement joins TRBV6-6 to TRBJ1-1; 7 bases align to TRBD1. This CDR3 spans 13 amino acids. V lost 6 bases to trimming and J lost 7 bases; unmatched junction nucleotides: 8. From germline, CDR1 is MNHNY and CDR2 SVGAGI (reference sequence). The CDR3 sequence is CASRSRQGREAFF. The CDR3 nucleotides are TGTGCCAGCAGATCCCGACAGGGACGTGAAGCTTTCTTT.

The CDR3 coding sequence is TGCGCCAGCTCAACATTGGGACAGGGTCCCGCAGATACGCAGTATTTT. This codes for CASSTLGQGPADTQYF. The rearrangement uses TRBV4-1 and TRBJ2-3; 9 bases line up with TRBD1. Germline V gene sequence: CDR1 MGHRA, CDR2 YSYEKL. V was pared by 8 bases and J by 4 bases, with 13 bases of the junction left unmatched. The CDR3 has 16 residues.

The V and J genes are TRBV20-1 and TRBJ2-7; D might be TRBD2 (6 bases). Trimming stripped 4 bases from V and 0 bases from J, with 10 bases between. Per germline, CDR1 DFQATT and CDR2 SNEGSKA (reference sequence). The CDR3 length is 13 residues. This CDR3 is CSATDYLSYEQYF. The CDR3 bases are TGCAGTGCTACGGACTACCTCTCCTACGAGCAGTACTTC.

This clonotype occurred a few times. The chain is built from TRBV27 and TRBJ2-3; D gene uncertain. The ends were cut back, 0 bases at V and 4 bases at J, with 14 bases in the middle. Germline CDR1 is MNHEY and CDR2 is SMNVEV (reference sequence). The CDR3 spans 16 residues. Written as DNA, the CDR3 is TGTGCCAGCAGTTTATCCTCGTTCCCGCCGGCAGATACGCAGTATTTT. Translating gives CASSLSSFPPADTQYF.

In its sample, this clonotype was seen many times. The rearrangement joins TRBV20-1 to TRBJ2-3; weak D call: TRBD2 (5 bases). The germline CDR1 and CDR2 sequences are DFQATT and SNEGSKA (reference sequence). V lost 6 bases, J lost 6 bases, and 19 bases lay in between. The CDR3 length is 14 residues. The CDR3 region has the DNA TGCAGTGCAACCTCCCGGGAAGGCAGGGATACGCAGTATTTT. It specifies CSATSREGRDTQYF.

This chain connects TRBV12-3 or TRBV12-4 to TRBJ2-7; D possibly corresponds to TRBD1 (5 bases). Trimming shortened V by 3 bases and J by 6 bases, and 15 bases separated the two germline ends. The CDR3 totals 14 residues. DNA of the CDR3: TGTGCCAGCAGTTTCGGCATAGGGGTCGGCGAGCAGTACTTC. This codes for CASSFGIGVGEQYF.

This clonotype was seen more than once but under ten times. The J gene is TRBJ2-5, the V gene TRBV29-1, with D maybe TRBD2 (6 bases). Germline CDR1 and CDR2: SQVTM and ANQGSEA. Trimming left V 7 bases short and J 5 bases short, with 11 bases between. The CDR3 runs to 11 residues. The DNA of the CDR3 is TGCAGCGCAACGGCGGGGGAGACCCAGTACTTC. Residues: CSATAGETQYF.